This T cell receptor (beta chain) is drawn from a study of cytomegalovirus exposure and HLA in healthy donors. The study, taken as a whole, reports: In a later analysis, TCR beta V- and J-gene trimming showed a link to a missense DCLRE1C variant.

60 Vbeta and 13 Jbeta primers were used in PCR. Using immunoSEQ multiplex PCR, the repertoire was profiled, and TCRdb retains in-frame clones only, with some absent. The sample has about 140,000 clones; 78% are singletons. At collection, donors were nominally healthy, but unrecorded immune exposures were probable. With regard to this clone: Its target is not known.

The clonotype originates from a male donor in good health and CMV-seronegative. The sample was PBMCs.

The CDR3 DNA sequence: TGTGCCAGCGTTCTAGCGGGGGAGTCAAGCGAGCAGTACTTC. It is translated as CASVLAGESSEQYF. The chain uses TRBV6-6 and TRBJ2-7; 10 positions agree with TRBD2. Germline CDR1 reads MNHNY; CDR2 reads SVGAGI (reference sequence). This CDR3 has 14 amino acids. The trim removed 8 bases at V and 6 bases at J, leaving 10 bases unmatched.